This T cell receptor beta chain emerged from a study of T-cell reconstitution after alpha-beta-depleted transplantation in children. With V trimmed by 0 bases and J by 5 bases, 10 bases remained unmatched. There are 17 residues in the CDR3. Germline V gene data show CDR1 as ENHRY and CDR2 as SYGVKD. A TCRbeta library incorporating unique molecular identifiers was prepared. TCRdb independently ran MiXCR on the PCR reads; one entry per CDR3 protein. Here the sample spans roughly 76,000 distinct CDR3 sequences, roughly a tenth being singletons. This clonotype is medium-sized by share. The gene calls are TRBV10-3 and TRBJ2-7; 10 positions match TRBD1. This clonotype was sampled from a boy younger than 18 with acute myeloid leukemia, due to receive a stem cell transplant. Sequenced material: PBMCs, taken before TCRalphabeta/CD19-depleted stem cell transplant. CDR3 sequence (DNA): TGTGCCATCAGTGAGTCAGATTTTTGGGACAGGGGCCACGAGCAGTACTTC. Translation: CAISESDFWDRGHEQYF.